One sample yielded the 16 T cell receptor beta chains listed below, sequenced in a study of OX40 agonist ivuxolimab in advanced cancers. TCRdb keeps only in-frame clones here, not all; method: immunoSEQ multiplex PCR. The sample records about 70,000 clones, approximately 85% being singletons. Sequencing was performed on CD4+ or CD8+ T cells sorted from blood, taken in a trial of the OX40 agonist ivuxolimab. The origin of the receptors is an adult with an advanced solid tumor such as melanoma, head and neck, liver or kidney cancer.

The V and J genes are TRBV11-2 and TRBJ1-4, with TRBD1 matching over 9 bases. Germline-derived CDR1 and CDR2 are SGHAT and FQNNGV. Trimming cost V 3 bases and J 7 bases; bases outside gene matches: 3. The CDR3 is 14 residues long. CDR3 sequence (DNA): TGTGCCAGCAGCTTGACAGGGGGAGGTGAAAAACTGTTTTTT. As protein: CASSLTGGGEKLFF.

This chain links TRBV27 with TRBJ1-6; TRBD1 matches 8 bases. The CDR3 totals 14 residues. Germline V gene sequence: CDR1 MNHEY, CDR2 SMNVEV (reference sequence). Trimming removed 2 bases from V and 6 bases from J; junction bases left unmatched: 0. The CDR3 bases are TGTGCCAGCAGTTTACAGGGGGCTAATTCACCCCTCCACTTT. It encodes CASSLQGANSPLHF.

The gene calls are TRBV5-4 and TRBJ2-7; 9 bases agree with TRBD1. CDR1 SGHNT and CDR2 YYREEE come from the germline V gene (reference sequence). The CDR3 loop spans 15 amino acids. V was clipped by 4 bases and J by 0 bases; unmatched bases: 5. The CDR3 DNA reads TGTGCCAGCAGCCGGGACAGGGCCAGCTCCTACGAGCAGTACTTC. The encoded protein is CASSRDRASSYEQYF.

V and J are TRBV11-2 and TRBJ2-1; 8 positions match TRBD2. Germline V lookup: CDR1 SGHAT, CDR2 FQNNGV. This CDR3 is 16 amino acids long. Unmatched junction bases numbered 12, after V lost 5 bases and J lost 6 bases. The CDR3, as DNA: TGTGCCAGCAGCCCCTACCCCGTAGCGGGAACCAATGAGCAGTTCTTC. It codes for CASSPYPVAGTNEQFF. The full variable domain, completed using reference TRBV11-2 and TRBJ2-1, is EAGVAQSPRYKIIEKRQSVAFWCNPISGHATLYWYQQILGQGPKLLIQFQNNGVVDDSQLPKDRFSAERLKGVDSTLKIQPAKLEDSAVYLCASSPYPVAGTNEQFFGPGTRLTVL.

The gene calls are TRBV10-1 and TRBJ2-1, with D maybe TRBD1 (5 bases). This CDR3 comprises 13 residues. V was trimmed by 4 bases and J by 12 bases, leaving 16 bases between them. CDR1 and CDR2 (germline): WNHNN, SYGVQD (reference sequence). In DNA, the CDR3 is TGCGCCAGCAGTGCCATTACAGGTTCGGGGCAGTTCTTC. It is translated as CASSAITGSGQFF.

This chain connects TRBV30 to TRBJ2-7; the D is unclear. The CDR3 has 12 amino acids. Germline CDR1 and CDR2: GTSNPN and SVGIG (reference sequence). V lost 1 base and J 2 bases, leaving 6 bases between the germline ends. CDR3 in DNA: TGTGCCTGGAGTGAACAGACCTACGAGCAGTACTTC. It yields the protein CAWSEQTYEQYF. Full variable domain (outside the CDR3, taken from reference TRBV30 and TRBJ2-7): SQTIHQWPATLVQPVGSPLSLECTVEGTSNPNLYWYRQAAGRGLQLLFYSVGIGQISSEVPQNLSASRPQDRQFILSSKKLLLSDSGFYLCAWSEQTYEQYFGPGTRLTVT.

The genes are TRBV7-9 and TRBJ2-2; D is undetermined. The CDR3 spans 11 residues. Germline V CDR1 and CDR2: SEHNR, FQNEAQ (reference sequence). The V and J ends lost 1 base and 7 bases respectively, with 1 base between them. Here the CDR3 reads CASSLVGELFF. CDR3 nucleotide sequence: TGTGCCAGCAGCTTAGTCGGGGAGCTGTTTTTT.

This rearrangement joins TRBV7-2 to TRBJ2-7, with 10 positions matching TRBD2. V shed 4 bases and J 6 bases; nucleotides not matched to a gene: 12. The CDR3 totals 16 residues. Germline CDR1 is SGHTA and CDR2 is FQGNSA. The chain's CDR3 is CASSWARSAGGSEQYF. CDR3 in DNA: TGTGCCAGCAGCTGGGCCCGGTCAGCGGGAGGGAGCGAGCAGTACTTC.

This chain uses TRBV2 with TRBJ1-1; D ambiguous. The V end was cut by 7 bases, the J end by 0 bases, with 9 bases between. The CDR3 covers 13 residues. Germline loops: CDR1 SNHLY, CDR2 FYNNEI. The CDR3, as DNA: TGTGCCAGCACTCCAGTAGTGAACACTGAAGCTTTCTTT. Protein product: CASTPVVNTEAFF.

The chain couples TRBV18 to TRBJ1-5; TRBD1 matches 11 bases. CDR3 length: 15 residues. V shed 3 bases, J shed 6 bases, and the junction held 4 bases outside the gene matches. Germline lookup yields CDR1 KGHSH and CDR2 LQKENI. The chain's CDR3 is CASSPGQGVGQPQHF. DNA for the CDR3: TGTGCCAGCTCACCGGGACAGGGGGTCGGTCAGCCCCAGCATTTT.

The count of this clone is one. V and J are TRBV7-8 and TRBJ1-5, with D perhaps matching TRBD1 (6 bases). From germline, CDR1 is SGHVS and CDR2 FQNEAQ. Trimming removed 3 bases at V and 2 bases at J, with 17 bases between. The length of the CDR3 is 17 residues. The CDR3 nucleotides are TGTGCCAGCAGCTTCCTGACAGGAGGATTGGGCAATCAGCCCCAGCATTTT. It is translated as CASSFLTGGLGNQPQHF. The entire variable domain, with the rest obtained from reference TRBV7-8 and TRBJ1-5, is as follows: GAGVSQSPRYKVAKRGQDVALRCDPISGHVSLFWYQQALGQGPEFLTYFQNEAQLDKSGLPSDRFFAERPEGSVSTLKIQRTQQEDSAVYLCASSFLTGGLGNQPQHFGDGTRLSIL.

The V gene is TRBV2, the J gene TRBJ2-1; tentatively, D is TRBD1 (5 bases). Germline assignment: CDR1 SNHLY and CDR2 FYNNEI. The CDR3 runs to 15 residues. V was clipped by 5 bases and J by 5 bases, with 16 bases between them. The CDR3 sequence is CASSLGHPQNNEQFF. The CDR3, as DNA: TGTGCCAGCAGTCTAGGACACCCGCAGAACAATGAGCAGTTCTTC.

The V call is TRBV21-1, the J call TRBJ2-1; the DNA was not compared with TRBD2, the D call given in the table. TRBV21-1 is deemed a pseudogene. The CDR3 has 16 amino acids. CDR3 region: CASSKRGLAVTPLRFF. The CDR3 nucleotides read TGTGCCAGCAGCAAAAGGGGACTAGCGGTCACCCCGCTTAGGTTCTTC.

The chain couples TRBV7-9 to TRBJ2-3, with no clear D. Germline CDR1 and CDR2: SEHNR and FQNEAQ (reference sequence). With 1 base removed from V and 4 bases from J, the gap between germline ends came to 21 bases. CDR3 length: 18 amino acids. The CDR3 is CASSLERNLRARADTQYF. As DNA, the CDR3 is TGTGCCAGCAGCTTAGAACGCAATCTTAGGGCTAGAGCAGATACGCAGTATTTT.

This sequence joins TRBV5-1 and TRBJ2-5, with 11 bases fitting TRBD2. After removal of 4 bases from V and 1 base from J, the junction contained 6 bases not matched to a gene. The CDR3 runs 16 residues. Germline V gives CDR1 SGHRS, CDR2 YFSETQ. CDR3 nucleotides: TGCGCCAGCAGCCCGAGGACTAGCGGGCCCCAAGAGACCCAGTACTTC. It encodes CASSPRTSGPQETQYF.

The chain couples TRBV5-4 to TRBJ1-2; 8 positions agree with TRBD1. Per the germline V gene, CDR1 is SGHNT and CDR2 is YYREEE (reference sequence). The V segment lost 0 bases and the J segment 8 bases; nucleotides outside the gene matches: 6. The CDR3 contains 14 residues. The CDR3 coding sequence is TGTGCCAGCAGCTTGGCGGCAGGGGGCGAAGGCTACACCTTC. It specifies CASSLAAGGEGYTF.